The 30 T cell receptor beta chains below all came from one sample that was sequenced in a study of PD-1 blockade in classical Hodgkin lymphoma. The table came from immunoSEQ multiplex PCR; TCRdb's copy has only in-frame clones and leaves some out. The sample gives 10,000 to 15,000 clones, 70% to 85% of which show up once; approximately 1.4% is in the top ten. In every patient, relapse followed autologous stem cell transplantation, while exposure to brentuximab vedotin differed. Researchers used magnetic negative selection to pull out pure CD4+ T cells from thawed PBMCs. The sequences come from CD4+ T cells from blood, collected at baseline. Every receptor here comes from a human donor with classical Hodgkin lymphoma.

The rearrangement uses TRBV4-2 and TRBJ1-1; maybe TRBD1 (5 bases). This CDR3 region has 17 residues. Trimming left V 0 bases short and J 3 bases short, with 17 bases between. The germline CDR1 and CDR2 sequences are LGHNA and YNFKEQ. The CDR3 sequence is CASSQDQLSGGHTEAFF. In DNA, the CDR3 is TGTGCCAGCAGCCAAGATCAACTCAGCGGGGGACACACTGAAGCTTTCTTT.

V and J are TRBV4-3 and TRBJ1-2, with D possibly matching TRBD1 (6 bases). The V end lost 0 bases, the J end lost 3 bases, and 8 bases lay between the germline ends. Germline CDR1 reads LGHNA; CDR2 reads YSLEER. The CDR3 spans 14 residues. CDR3 amino acids: CASSQDRGDYGYTF. The CDR3 DNA follows: TGCGCCAGCAGCCAAGATAGGGGGGACTATGGCTACACCTTC.

V and J are TRBV14 and TRBJ2-3; D might be TRBD1 (5 bases). The CDR3 is made up of 15 amino acids. Germline values: CDR1 SGHDN, CDR2 FVKESK. The V and J ends lost 3 bases and 3 bases respectively, with 13 bases between them. The CDR3 bases are TGTGCCAGCAGCCAGGACACCTTTATTACAGATACGCAGTATTTT. Its protein is CASSQDTFITDTQYF.

Points on this clone: One end of the junction fails to match germline, which may point to a read error. V is TRBV6-6 and J is TRBJ1-5; no definite D call. Germline V lookup: CDR1 MNHNY, CDR2 SVGAGI (reference sequence). This CDR3 region has 13 residues. Written as DNA, the CDR3 is TGTGCCAGCAGCTACTATAGCAATCAGCCCCAGCATTTT. It codes for CASSYYSNQPQHF.

The V call is TRBV4-3, the J call TRBJ2-3, with TRBD2 matching 8 bases. Per germline, CDR1 LGHNA and CDR2 YSLEER. J lost 0 bases, V lost 0 bases, and 11 bases had no gene match. This CDR3 contains 19 residues. CDR3 DNA sequence: TGCGCCAGCAGCCAAGATGCCCCCCTAGCGGGCCAAAGCACAGATACGCAGTATTTT. It yields the protein CASSQDAPLAGQSTDTQYF.

This sequence joins TRBV6-5 and TRBJ1-1; no clear D gene. The CDR3 extends over 15 amino acids. CDR1 is MNHEY, CDR2 SVGAGI, per germline. Trimming took off 4 bases at V and 4 bases at J, with 16 bases between the two ends. The CDR3 DNA reads TGTGCCAGCAGTTCTCCCTGGCGGGCCAGCACTGAAGCTTTCTTT. This translates into CASSSPWRASTEAFF.

The V gene is TRBV4-2, the J gene TRBJ2-2; D gene ambiguous. Trimming pared 0 bases from V and 3 bases from J, leaving 14 bases between. Germline loops: CDR1 LGHNA, CDR2 YNFKEQ. The CDR3 runs 17 residues. The CDR3 coding sequence is TGTGCCAGCAGCCAAGAGGCGTCGGCGGCATACACCGGGGAGCTGTTTTTT. Its translation is CASSQEASAAYTGELFF.

This rearrangement joins TRBV7-9 to TRBJ2-7, with D possibly being TRBD1 (6 bases). CDR1 SEHNR and CDR2 FQNEAQ come from the germline V gene (reference sequence). The CDR3 contains 14 residues. V lost 1 base, J lost 1 base, and 8 bases lay in between. CDR3 in amino acids: CASSLEQGSYEQYF. In nucleotides, the CDR3 is TGTGCCAGCAGCTTAGAGCAGGGGTCCTACGAGCAGTACTTC.

The genes are TRBV7-6 and TRBJ1-6; D ambiguous. Trimming stripped 5 bases from V and 5 bases from J, with 7 bases between. The CDR3 runs to 13 residues. The V gene's germline CDR1 is SGHVS and CDR2 FNYEAQ. CDR3 loop: CASSLDHNSPLHF. The DNA of the CDR3 is TGTGCCAGCAGCCTCGACCATAATTCACCCCTCCACTTT.

The V and J genes are TRBV10-3 and TRBJ2-3, with 8 bases lining up with TRBD2. Germline V gene data show CDR1 as ENHRY and CDR2 as SYGVKD. V was clipped by 5 bases and J by 3 bases; unmatched bases: 7. The CDR3 sequence is 15 residues long. CDR3 region: CAISPTSGSTDTQYF. The CDR3 bases are TGTGCCATCAGTCCCACTAGCGGCTCAACAGATACGCAGTATTTT.

The chain carries TRBV30 and TRBJ1-3; 8 bases line up with TRBD1. The CDR3 runs to 14 residues. Germline values: CDR1 GTSNPN, CDR2 SVGIG (reference sequence). V dropped 0 bases and J dropped 2; count of bases not matched to a gene: 0. CDR3 DNA sequence: TGTGCCTGGAGTGTACAGGGGGCTGGAAACACCATATATTTT. Translated, it gives CAWSVQGAGNTIYF.

Of note for this clone: One end of the junction does not line up with germline, which may come from a read error. The gene calls are TRBV20-1 and TRBJ1-2; 9 nucleotides agree with TRBD1. CDR3 length: 10 amino acids. CDR1 DFQATT and CDR2 SNEGSKA come from the germline V gene (reference sequence). The CDR3 bases are TGCAGTGCTGGCCGGACAGGGGATCCCTTC. Protein product: CSAGRTGDPF.

This chain uses TRBV7-9 with TRBJ2-7, with a possible D match to TRBD2 (6 bases). This CDR3 region has 16 residues. CDR1 is SEHNR, CDR2 FQNEAQ, per germline (reference sequence). The V and J ends lost 1 base and 7 bases respectively, with 20 bases between them. The CDR3 spells CASSLVNSGVRMEQYF. DNA of the CDR3: TGTGCCAGCAGCTTAGTGAATTCGGGGGTCAGGATGGAGCAGTACTTC.

In the case of this clone: Mismatch with germline at one junction end may stem from a read error. For the CDR3, the DNA is TGTGCCAGCAGCTTGGTGGGGTACGAGCAGTACTTC. Its translation: CASSLVGYEQYF. The chain carries TRBV5-3 and TRBJ2-7; D is unresolved. TRBV5-3 is placed among ORFs of uncertain function. The CDR3 runs to 12 residues.

This chain connects TRBV29-1 to TRBJ2-1, with D tentatively TRBD1 or TRBD2 (6 bases each). Germline CDR1 is SQVTM and CDR2 is ANQGSEA. CDR3 size: 14 residues. Trimming took off 4 bases at V and 6 bases at J, with 16 bases between the two ends. The CDR3: CSVGRGGLGNEQFF. As DNA, the CDR3 is TGCAGCGTTGGCAGAGGGGGGCTGGGCAATGAGCAGTTCTTC.

The chain recombines TRBV4-3 with TRBJ2-5; a weak D match, TRBD2 (5 bases). The V gene lost 2 bases and the J gene lost 5 bases, with 9 bases spanning the gap. The CDR3 runs to 13 residues. CDR1 and CDR2 from the germline V gene are LGHNA and YSLEER. The CDR3 sequence: CASSQLPSETQYF. The CDR3 DNA reads TGCGCCAGCAGCCAATTGCCTAGCGAGACCCAGTACTTC.

The chain combines TRBV19 with TRBJ1-3, with 8 positions matching TRBD1. The CDR3 totals 15 residues. After removal of 5 bases from V and 2 bases from J, the junction contained 5 bases not matched to a gene. In germline, CDR1 is LNHDA, CDR2 SQIVND (reference sequence). Here the CDR3 reads CASSYQGAPGNTIYF. DNA for the CDR3: TGTGCCAGTAGTTACCAGGGGGCACCTGGAAACACCATATATTTT.

The chain combines TRBV16 with TRBJ1-1; unclear D gene. The germline CDR1 and CDR2 sequences are KGHSY and FQNENV. This CDR3 has 14 residues. The V end lost 0 bases, the J end lost 1 base, and 6 bases lay between the germline ends. In DNA form, the CDR3 reads TGTGCCAGCAGCCAATCCCGGACGAACACTGAAGCTTTCTTT. Its translation is CASSQSRTNTEAFF.

This clone was detected only a few times. The rearrangement joins TRBV14 to TRBJ1-1; D gene unclear. Trimming removed 4 bases from V and 1 base from J, with 7 bases in between. Germline V gene data show CDR1 as SGHDN and CDR2 as FVKESK. This CDR3 has 13 residues. The CDR3 is CASSRWGNTEAFF. CDR3 nucleotides: TGTGCCAGCAGCCGGTGGGGGAACACTGAAGCTTTCTTT. The whole variable domain, remainder taken from reference TRBV14 and TRBJ1-1, is EAGVTQFPSHSVIEKGQTVTLRCDPISGHDNLYWYRRVMGKEIKFLLHFVKESKQDESGMPNNRFLAERTGGTYSTLKVQPAELEDSGVYFCASSRWGNTEAFFGQGTRLTVV.

This clone was detected only a few times. The genes are TRBV18 and TRBJ1-1; unclear D gene. V was cut by 2 bases and J by 0 bases, with 10 bases left in between. This CDR3 contains 15 residues. Germline lookup yields CDR1 KGHSH and CDR2 LQKENI. As DNA, the CDR3 is TGTGCCAGCTCACCAGGGGATGGGTTGAACACTGAAGCTTTCTTT. Translating it yields CASSPGDGLNTEAFF.

This rearrangement joins TRBV11-2 to TRBJ1-1; 8 bases are shared with TRBD1. The length of the CDR3 is 15 residues. Germline V CDR1 and CDR2: SGHAT, FQNNGV. The V and J ends lost 4 bases and 3 bases, in that order; junction bases with no gene match: 7. This chain's CDR3 is CASSSGTGLHTEAFF. Here the CDR3 DNA reads TGTGCCAGCAGCTCGGGGACAGGTTTGCACACTGAAGCTTTCTTT.

The genes are TRBV28 and TRBJ1-5; a weak D match, TRBD1 (5 bases). CDR1 is MDHEN and CDR2 is SYDVKM in the germline V gene. The germline V and J ends were trimmed by 0 bases and 3 bases, with 15 bases remaining between them. The CDR3 sequence is 17 residues long. CDR3 coding DNA: TGTGCCAGCAGTTTATGGGACAAGGGACCTCACAATCAGCCCCAGCATTTT. Its translation is CASSLWDKGPHNQPQHF.

V and J are TRBV7-2 and TRBJ1-2, with 8 bases aligning to TRBD1. This CDR3 has 15 amino acids. After removal of 1 base from V and 5 bases from J, the junction contained 6 bases not matched to a gene. The germline V gene encodes CDR1 SGHTA and CDR2 FQGNSA. The CDR3 region has the DNA TGTGCCAGCAGCTTAGAAACAGGGGGAGGGTATGGCTACACCTTC. Its translation: CASSLETGGGYGYTF.

The J gene is TRBJ2-5, the V gene TRBV7-2; 11 bases line up with TRBD1. The junction had 1 base not matched to a gene; V was cut back by 5 bases and J by 5 bases. Germline assignment: CDR1 SGHTA and CDR2 FQGNSA. The CDR3 extends over 13 amino acids. CDR3 DNA: TGTGCCAGCAGCCGGGACAGGGGGGAGACCCAGTACTTC. Translating gives CASSRDRGETQYF.

This chain uses TRBV7-9 with TRBJ2-3; unclear D gene. The CDR3 loop spans 13 amino acids. The V and J ends lost 3 bases and 0 bases respectively, with 4 bases between them. CDR1 and CDR2 (germline): SEHNR, FQNEAQ (reference sequence). Here the CDR3 DNA reads TGTGCCAGCAGCTTGGGTAGCACAGATACGCAGTATTTT. This encodes CASSLGSTDTQYF. The variable domain in full, completed from reference TRBV7-9 and TRBJ2-3, reads DTGVSQNPRHKITKRGQNVTFRCDPISEHNRLYWYRQTLGQGPEFLTYFQNEAQLEKSRLLSDRFSAERPKGSFSTLEIQRTEQGDSAMYLCASSLGSTDTQYFGPGTRLTVL.

This clone was observed a few times. V is TRBV19 and J is TRBJ2-7; 8 nucleotides match TRBD1. The CDR3 is 14 amino acids. The junction had 6 bases not matched to a gene; V was cut back by 3 bases and J by 5 bases. CDR1 and CDR2 (germline): LNHDA, SQIVND (reference sequence). CDR3 DNA sequence: TGTGCCAGTAGTATTTCGGCAGGGGGCAACGAGCAGTACTTC. Translated: CASSISAGGNEQYF.

The chain carries TRBV2 and TRBJ1-1; perhaps TRBD1 as D (6 bases). The CDR3 is 11 amino acids. V dropped 8 bases and J dropped 9 bases, with 13 bases sitting between them. CDR1 SNHLY and CDR2 FYNNEI come from the germline V gene. The CDR3 DNA follows: TGTGCCAGCGGCGGACAGAGTAAAGCTTTCTTT. Amino acid sequence: CASGGQSKAFF. Full variable domain (rest looked up from reference TRBV2 and TRBJ1-1): EPEVTQTPSHQVTQMGQEVILRCVPISNHLYFYWYRQILGQKVEFLVSFYNNEISEKSEIFDDQFSVERPDGSNFTLKIRSTKLEDSAMYFCASGGQSKAFFGQGTRLTVV.

V gene TRBV18 combines with J gene TRBJ1-1; unclear D gene. This CDR3 has 15 amino acids. The V end lost 2 bases, the J end lost 4 bases, and 14 bases lay between the germline ends. CDR1 is KGHSH and CDR2 is LQKENI in the germline V gene. The CDR3 coding sequence is TGTGCCAGCTCACCAAATTACCAAGGTGGCACTGAAGCTTTCTTT. Encoded protein: CASSPNYQGGTEAFF.

The V gene is TRBV7-8, the J gene TRBJ1-2; the D is unclear. This CDR3 region has 14 residues. Trimming pared 1 base from V and 3 bases from J, leaving 9 bases between. From germline, CDR1 is SGHVS and CDR2 FQNEAQ. CDR3 sequence: CASSLESSYYGYTF. CDR3 bases: TGTGCCAGCAGCTTAGAGTCGAGCTACTATGGCTACACCTTC.

This chain connects TRBV5-1 to TRBJ1-3, with D tentatively TRBD1 (5 bases). Deletions cut 0 bases from V and 0 bases from J, with 16 bases between. Germline V gives CDR1 SGHRS, CDR2 YFSETQ. CDR3 length: 18 amino acids. CDR3 amino acids: CASSLGTPGRTSGNTIYF. The DNA for the CDR3 is TGCGCCAGCAGCTTGGGGACCCCGGGGCGGACCTCTGGAAACACCATATATTTT. Full variable domain (outside the CDR3, taken from reference TRBV5-1 and TRBJ1-3): KAGVTQTPRYLIKTRGQQVTLSCSPISGHRSVSWYQQTPGQGLQFLFEYFSETQRNKGNFPGRFSGRQFSNSRSEMNVSTLELGDSALYLCASSLGTPGRTSGNTIYFGEGSWLTVV.